These 12 T cell receptor beta chains were sequenced from one sample in a study of vaccination and CD4 T cells after COVID-19. The Oncomine TCR Beta short-read assay sequenced DNA from cultured CD4+ T cells. TCRdb reanalysed the PCR reads using MiXCR and keeps one entry per CDR3 protein. In the table there are roughly 16,000 distinct CDR3 sequences, roughly half of which are singletons. Antigen specificity for these receptors is unknown. Treatment meaning: roughly ten-day PBMC culture with coronavirus spike peptide pools or control peptides (ViraFEST assay). The specimen sequenced was CD4+ T cells from blood, cultured in vitro. Source of these receptors: a human donor who had recovered from COVID-19.

Here the CDR3 reads CSAAGTGQSSYNSPLHF. DNA of the CDR3: TGCAGTGCTGCCGGGACAGGTCAGAGCTCCTATAATTCACCCCTCCACTTT. The chain uses TRBV20-1 and TRBJ1-6; 8 bases fit TRBD1. This CDR3 is 17 amino acids long. After removal of 5 bases from V and 0 bases from J, the junction contained 9 bases not matched to a gene. Per germline, CDR1 DFQATT and CDR2 SNEGSKA (reference sequence).

The chain combines TRBV7-3 with TRBJ2-3, with D perhaps TRBD1 (6 bases). CDR1 and CDR2 from the germline V gene are SGHTA and FQGTGA. This CDR3 region has 13 residues. Between the trimmed V and J ends, which lost 0 bases and 5 bases, there was a span of 6 bases. CDR3 sequence (DNA): TGTGCCAGCAGCTTAACCAGGGGAGATACGCAGTATTTT. It encodes CASSLTRGDTQYF.

CDR3 amino acids: CASSSGLAGGETQYF. CDR3 DNA: TGTGCCAGCAGTTCGGGACTAGCGGGGGGAGAGACCCAGTACTTC. V is TRBV6-5 and J is TRBJ2-5, with TRBD2 identical over 15 bases. Trimming at V came to 4 bases and at J to 4 bases, leaving 1 base not matched to a gene. CDR3 size: 15 residues. Germline CDR1 and CDR2: MNHEY and SVGAGI.

The chain has TRBV7-9 and TRBJ1-2, with a tentative D call TRBD1 (5 bases). V was pared by 0 bases and J by 7 bases, with 15 bases between. The length of the CDR3 is 15 residues. CDR1 is SEHNR, CDR2 FQNEAQ, per germline (reference sequence). The CDR3 here is CASSLAGRGRGGYTF. Here the CDR3 DNA reads TGTGCCAGCAGCTTAGCGGGACGAGGAAGGGGTGGCTACACCTTC.

The chain joins TRBV6-5 to TRBJ2-1; D is unresolved. CDR1 and CDR2 (germline): MNHEY, SVGAGI. The CDR3 contains 12 residues. Trimming removed 0 bases at V and 7 bases at J, with 4 bases between. CDR3 amino acids: CASSYSGNEQFF. The CDR3 region has the DNA TGTGCCAGCAGTTACTCGGGGAATGAGCAGTTCTTC.

V gene TRBV6-1 combines with J gene TRBJ1-5; D may be TRBD1 (6 bases). Trimming pared 6 bases from V and 4 bases from J, leaving 16 bases between. The CDR3 length is 15 residues. Germline V gene lookup returns CDR1 MNHNS and CDR2 SASEGT. The CDR3 DNA sequence: TGTGCCAGCAGAGAGGGAGGGGGACGAAATCAGCCCCAGCATTTT. It yields the protein CASREGGGRNQPQHF.

This clonotype was seen a handful of times. The chain has TRBV11-3 and TRBJ1-3; 8 nucleotides match TRBD1. CDR3 length equals 16 residues. Unmatched junction bases numbered 6, after V lost 1 base and J lost 4 bases. Germline assignment: CDR1 SGHNT and CDR2 YENEEA. CDR3 sequence (DNA): TGTGCCAGCAGCTTAGTCGCGACAGGGGTCGGAAACACCATATATTTT. Translating it yields CASSLVATGVGNTIYF.

The V gene is TRBV6-2 or TRBV6-3, the J gene TRBJ1-2; TRBD1 aligns across 9 bases. V was pared by 3 bases and J by 8 bases, with 13 bases of the junction left unmatched. The CDR3 is 16 amino acids. Germline CDR1 MNHEY, CDR2 SVGEGT. The CDR3 sequence is CASSYDLAGQGTGYTF. DNA of the CDR3: TGTGCCAGCAGTTATGATCTTGCGGGACAGGGAACGGGCTACACCTTC.

This clonotype was observed a handful of times. The V and J genes are TRBV11-2 and TRBJ2-1; unclear D gene. Germline CDR1 is SGHAT and CDR2 is FQNNGV. The CDR3 contains 11 residues. Trimming took 6 bases from V and 8 from J, leaving 8 bases between them. The CDR3 DNA reads TGTGCCAGCAGGGTGGGTGATGAGCAGTTCTTC. Amino acid sequence: CASRVGDEQFF.

This chain connects TRBV20-1 to TRBJ1-1; D is ambiguous. From germline, CDR1 is DFQATT and CDR2 SNEGSKA (reference sequence). The V gene lost 6 bases and the J gene lost 1 base, with 18 bases spanning the gap. CDR3 length: 15 residues. CDR3: CSARPGSAQNTEAFF. The CDR3 nucleotides are TGCAGTGCGAGACCCGGGTCAGCTCAGAACACTGAAGCTTTCTTT.

This clonotype was picked up a small number of times. The J gene is TRBJ2-3, the V gene TRBV7-9, with 7 bases fitting TRBD2. The CDR3 is 15 residues long. The germline CDR1 and CDR2 sequences are SEHNR and FQNEAQ (reference sequence). J gave up 3 bases and V 5 bases, and 8 bases lay outside the gene matches. The CDR3 DNA reads as TGTGCCAGCAGCCTATCAGGACTAGGGACAGATACGCAGTATTTT. Its protein product is CASSLSGLGTDTQYF.

The J gene is TRBJ1-2, the V gene TRBV27, with no clear D. Germline V CDR1 and CDR2: MNHEY, SMNVEV (reference sequence). V was cut by 3 bases and J by 8 bases, with 10 bases left in between. CDR3 length: 12 amino acids. CDR3 sequence: CASSFRRGGYTF. The CDR3, as DNA: TGTGCCAGCAGTTTCAGGCGTGGCGGCTACACCTTC.